This T cell receptor beta chain stems from a study of blood T cell repertoires in COVID-19 (dated by TCRdb to 2020 to 2022). In terms of the full investigation: Samples covering the acute and convalescent phases of COVID-19 were provided by collaborators in the United States, Italy and Spain. Subjects who had been exposed to COVID-19, were actively infected with it, or had recovered from it provided the deeply sampled blood TCRbeta repertoires that made up the dataset. A de-identified subject ID, COVID-19 status, age in years and sex were almost always included in the sample metadata. The samples were drawn from two sources: the first 160 participants of the ongoing ImmuneRACE study, and 1,254 subjects contributed by 6 global collaborators. Where HLA class I and class II types were available, the types were taken from metadata supplied by the sample provider, not from assay-based typing. The material from the prospective study consisted of cDNA or gDNA derived from T cells, B-cell-depleted T cells, or PBMCs. The repertoires were released in a freely available public database meant as a resource for research on the immune response to SARS-CoV-2. Study-wide findings and limitations: The amount of clinical and demographic metadata varied by source and participant and was provided uncurated.

One collaborating source in Seattle enrolled patients while the patients were actively infected and followed the patients over time throughout the course of disease. The collaborating institutions used their own protocols to collect whole blood in K2EDTA tubes. Collaborator samples were shipped for TCRbeta analysis as frozen whole blood, isolated PBMCs, or DNA extracted from either sample type. Ends trimmed: V by 0 bases, J by 5 bases; bases unmatched to a gene: 9. As encoded in the germline V gene, CDR1 is SGHVS while CDR2 is FNYEAQ. Reading from cysteine to phenylalanine, the CDR3 counts 16 amino acids. The kept DNA is CDR3 alone, 48 bases in frame from the first base. TCRbeta CDR3 regions were amplified from genomic DNA using the immunoSEQ Assay, a bias-controlled multiplex PCR. Regarding the original processing steps: The number of nucleated cells in each sample was estimated by amplification of reference gene primers within the assay. To quantify the absolute abundance of each unique TCRbeta CDR3 rearrangement, sequence reads were collapsed and filtered. Productive Simpson clonality was computed per sample as the square root of Simpson's diversity index over productive rearrangements. The table was pulled from immuneACCESS by TCRdb, which kept in-frame rearrangements only. Such tables lose some clones; where checked, under half of the loss comes from unresolved V genes, and the rest has no known cause. V, J and clone size were drawn from that table, and D and trimming were deduced from the DNA. The sample contains fewer than 90,000 clones, over 60% of them found a single time. The biggest ten clones account for 15% of the sample.

As regards this clone: Its cognate antigen has yet to be identified. No much larger clonotype is one base removed from it; base qualities were not supplied.

The TCR sequence derives from a man in his sixties with COVID-19, enrolled during active disease. The rearrangement joined TRBV7-6 to TRBJ1-1; TRBD1 agrees with 7 junctional bases. What was sequenced was peripheral blood. The DNA sequence reads TGTGCCAGCAGCTTAGCTGTAGGGACAGTGGGAACTGAAGCTTTCTTT. Translated, it reads CASSLAVGTVGTEAFF. Beyond the CDR3, the reference TRBV7-6 and TRBJ1-1 genes provide the residues; the full variable domain reads: GAGVSQSPRYKVTKRGQDVALRCDPISGHVSLYWYRQALGQGPEFLTYFNYEAQQDKSGLPNDRFSAERPEGSISTLTIQRTEQRDSAMYRCASSLAVGTVGTEAFFGQGTRLTVV.